These T cell receptor beta chains were read from a single sample in a study of blood T cell repertoires in COVID-19. Produced via immunoSEQ multiplex PCR; TCRdb's table is partial and in-frame only. The table shows approximately 160,000 clones, with more than 85% occurring only once. The source material was peripheral blood. The source of these receptors is a man between 60 and 75 years old with COVID-19, enrolled during active disease. Both conserved end residues are part of each CDR3. The D gene is left open where the match is weak. Expanded clones are given a class, and other clones once, few, many or no size at all.

d_gene	j_gene	abundance	v_gene	CDR3aa	CDR3nt
TRBD2	TRBJ2-2	NA	TRBV7-9	CASLREGRTGELFF	TGTGCCAGCCTCCGGGAGGGCCGTACCGGGGAGCTGTTTTTT
NA	TRBJ1-4	NA	TRBV7-6	CASSPAQVANEKLFF	TGTGCCAGCAGCCCAGCACAGGTAGCTAATGAAAAACTGTTTTTT
TRBD2	TRBJ2-1	NA	TRBV7-9	CASSFDGLAGGPGNEQFF	TGTGCCAGCAGCTTCGACGGGCTAGCGGGGGGGCCGGGCAATGAGCAGTTCTTC
NA	TRBJ1-2	NA	TRBV24-1	CATSAAPGSGYGYTF	TGTGCCACCAGTGCCGCACCGGGGTCGGGCTATGGCTACACCTTC
TRBD1	TRBJ1-1	NA	TRBV6-1	CASRTDRVVEAFF	TGTGCCAGCAGGACCGACAGGGTTGTTGAAGCTTTCTTT
TRBD2	TRBJ2-1	NA	TRBV28	CASSTTHRLAGLSYNEQFF	TGTGCCAGCAGTACGACCCATCGACTAGCGGGGCTATCCTACAATGAGCAGTTCTTC
NA	TRBJ1-3	NA	TRBV28	CASGQGLHSGNTIYF	TGTGCCAGCGGCCAGGGGCTACACTCTGGAAACACCATATATTTT
NA	TRBJ1-6	NA	TRBV19	CASSNQGGLSPLHF	TGTGCCAGTAGTAATCAGGGAGGTTTATCACCCCTCCACTTT
NA	TRBJ1-2	NA	TRBV24-1	CATSDPGGVGYGYTF	TGTGCCACCAGTGACCCTGGGGGGGTAGGCTATGGCTACACCTTC
NA	TRBJ2-7	few	TRBV15	CATSRDLGPSGRGEQYF	TGTGCCACCAGCAGAGATCTGGGGCCCAGTGGACGAGGCGAGCAGTACTTC
NA	TRBJ1-2	NA	TRBV28	CASSFQSGYTF	TGTGCCAGCAGTTTTCAGTCTGGCTACACCTTC
TRBD2	TRBJ2-3	NA	TRBV3-1/TRBV3-2	CASSQRSSGGGTDTQYF	TGTGCCAGCAGCCAACGTTCTAGCGGAGGGGGCACAGATACGCAGTATTTT
TRBD1	TRBJ1-5	NA	TRBV19	CASRPTGDNQPQHF	TGTGCCAGTAGACCGACAGGGGACAATCAGCCCCAGCATTTT
TRBD1	TRBJ2-1	NA	TRBV5-1	CASSGQVNNEQFF	TGCGCCAGCAGTGGACAGGTCAACAATGAGCAGTTCTTC
NA	TRBJ2-1	NA	TRBV11-1	CASSLAGGGPYNEQFF	TGTGCCAGCAGCTTAGCAGGGGGGGGGCCCTACAATGAGCAGTTCTTC
TRBD1	TRBJ2-5	NA	TRBV7-8	CASSLSDRAETQYF	TGTGCCAGCAGCTTAAGCGACAGGGCGGAGACCCAGTACTTC
TRBD2	TRBJ2-1	few	TRBV19	CASSLAGNSYNEQFF	TGTGCCAGTAGTTTAGCGGGAAACTCCTACAATGAGCAGTTCTTC
TRBD1	TRBJ2-7	NA	TRBV10-3	CAISESSGQGAEQYF	TGTGCCATCAGTGAGTCCTCTGGGCAGGGGGCCGAGCAGTACTTC
NA	TRBJ1-1	NA	TRBV7-3	CASSHDRFEAFF	TGTGCCAGCAGCCACGACAGGTTTGAAGCTTTCTTT
NA	TRBJ1-1	NA	TRBV27	CASSPNRILGTEAFF	TGTGCCAGCAGTCCGAACAGGATTCTTGGCACTGAAGCTTTCTTT
TRBD1	TRBJ1-1	NA	TRBV6-2/TRBV6-3	CASSRDSLNTEAFF	TGTGCCAGCAGCCGGGACAGTCTGAACACTGAAGCTTTCTTT
TRBD1	TRBJ1-2	NA	TRBV27	CASRTTGQGNYGYTF	TGTGCCAGCAGAACAACGGGACAGGGTAACTATGGCTACACCTTC
NA	TRBJ2-6	NA	TRBV11-2	CASVTGTFSGANVLTF	TGTGCCAGCGTGACAGGCACATTCTCTGGGGCCAACGTCCTGACTTTC
NA	TRBJ1-2	NA	TRBV6-5	CASSLQASWGYGYTF	TGTGCCAGCAGTTTACAGGCGAGCTGGGGCTATGGCTACACCTTC
NA	TRBJ1-1	NA	TRBV28	CASSLPGFPNTEAFF	TGTGCCAGCAGTTTACCCGGGTTTCCGAACACTGAAGCTTTCTTT
TRBD1	TRBJ1-4	once	TRBV9	CASSAGQGPNEKLFF	TGTGCCAGCAGCGCGGGACAGGGGCCTAATGAAAAACTGTTTTTT
NA	TRBJ1-5	NA	TRBV11-3	CASSLDPRTDLYQPQHF	TGTGCCAGCAGCTTAGATCCCCGGACAGATTTGTATCAGCCCCAGCATTTT
TRBD1	TRBJ1-3	NA	TRBV25-1	CASSQTGTKYGNAIYF	TGTGCCAGCTCTCAGACAGGGACAAAATATGGAAACGCCATATATTTT
NA	TRBJ2-1	NA	TRBV6-4	CASSDRRNNEQFF	TGTGCCAGCAGTGACCGCAGAAACAATGAGCAGTTCTTC
TRBD2	TRBJ2-7	NA	TRBV7-8	CASSPGTSGSEQYF	TGTGCCAGCAGCCCCGGTACTAGCGGGAGCGAGCAGTACTTC
NA	TRBJ1-4	NA	TRBV7-2	CASSAGQHTNEKLFF	TGTGCCAGCAGCGCCGGACAGCATACTAATGAAAAACTGTTTTTT
TRBD1	TRBJ2-2	NA	TRBV19	CASSPRQGDTGELFF	TGTGCCAGTAGCCCGAGACAGGGCGACACCGGGGAGCTGTTTTTT
NA	TRBJ1-3	NA	TRBV19	CASSRGTDSGNTIYF	TGTGCCAGTAGCCGGGGGACGGACTCTGGAAACACCATATATTTT
TRBD1	TRBJ1-4	NA	TRBV6-5	CASSRPGQGEEKLFF	TGTGCCAGCAGCCGCCCGGGACAGGGCGAGGAAAAACTGTTTTTT
TRBD1	TRBJ2-7	NA	TRBV3-1/TRBV3-2	CASSQIGTGDYEQYF	TGTGCCAGCAGCCAAATCGGGACAGGGGACTACGAGCAGTACTTC
TRBD1	TRBJ1-1	NA	TRBV6-5	CASRSAGGGEAFF	TGTGCCAGCAGGTCCGCAGGGGGTGGTGAAGCTTTCTTT
TRBD1	TRBJ1-2	NA	TRBV11-2	CASSQGQGLYGYTF	TGTGCCAGCAGCCAGGGACAGGGCCTCTATGGCTACACCTTC
TRBD1	TRBJ1-1	NA	TRBV5-1	CASSGQGGTEAFF	TGCGCCAGCAGCGGACAGGGGGGCACTGAAGCTTTCTTT
NA	TRBJ2-7	NA	TRBV11-2	CASSLQGPDEQYF	TGTGCCAGCAGCTTACAGGGCCCGGACGAGCAGTACTTC
NA	TRBJ2-7	NA	TRBV7-9	CASSLLQGKNRAYEQYF	TGTGCCAGCAGCTTACTCCAGGGTAAGAACAGGGCCTACGAGCAGTACTTC
TRBD1	TRBJ1-1	few	TRBV11-2	CASSLIRDRADTEAFF	TGTGCCAGCAGCTTAATCCGGGACAGGGCGGACACTGAAGCTTTCTTT
NA	TRBJ2-1	NA	TRBV25-1	CASRMTEYNEQFF	TGTGCCAGCAGGATGACAGAGTACAATGAGCAGTTCTTC
TRBD1	TRBJ1-5	NA	TRBV18	CASSPPPDRPPLNQPQHF	TGTGCCAGCTCACCACCTCCGGACAGGCCTCCTCTAAATCAGCCCCAGCATTTT
TRBD1	TRBJ1-2	NA	TRBV7-2	CASSKGQRVNYGYTF	TGTGCCAGCAGCAAGGGACAGAGGGTAAACTATGGCTACACCTTC
TRBD1	TRBJ1-6	NA	TRBV6-5	CASSPTTGVSPLHF	TGTGCCAGCAGTCCCACAACAGGGGTTTCACCCCTCCACTTT
NA	TRBJ1-6	NA	TRBV19	CASSMRAGRSNSPLHF	TGTGCCAGTAGTATGAGGGCTGGACGCAGTAATTCACCCCTCCACTTT
NA	TRBJ1-1	NA	TRBV28	CASSWLKQNTEAFF	TGTGCCAGCAGTTGGCTGAAACAGAACACTGAAGCTTTCTTT
TRBD1	TRBJ1-5	NA	TRBV5-5	CASSGGQGVQPQHF	TGTGCCAGCAGCGGGGGACAGGGGGTTCAGCCCCAGCATTTT
NA	TRBJ1-2	NA	TRBV29-1	CSVFDTYGYTF	TGCAGCGTTTTCGACACCTATGGCTACACCTTC
TRBD1	TRBJ2-6	NA	TRBV30	CACARDRVRSGANVLTF	TGTGCCTGTGCCCGGGACAGGGTTAGGTCTGGGGCCAACGTCCTGACTTTC
TRBD1	TRBJ1-3	NA	TRBV30	CAWSATGAGNTIYF	TGTGCCTGGAGTGCCACAGGGGCTGGAAACACCATATATTTT
TRBD2	TRBJ2-3	NA	TRBV7-9	CASSGGLAGVSTDTQYF	TGTGCCAGCTCCGGGGGGCTAGCGGGGGTTAGCACAGATACGCAGTATTTT
TRBD2	TRBJ2-6	NA	TRBV9	CASSGARGGFSGANVLTF	TGTGCCAGCAGCGGAGCCCGGGGGGGATTCTCTGGGGCCAACGTCCTGACTTTC
TRBD2	TRBJ2-4	NA	TRBV7-9	CASSSGTSGDIQYF	TGTGCCAGCAGCTCGGGGACTAGCGGGGACATTCAGTACTTC
NA	TRBJ2-7	NA	TRBV12-3/TRBV12-4	CASSFLGAATQYF	TGTGCCAGCAGTTTTCTAGGGGCCGCTACGCAGTACTTC
NA	TRBJ2-6	NA	TRBV7-9	CASSHGGSGANVLTF	TGTGCCAGCAGCCACGGGGGCTCTGGGGCCAACGTCCTGACTTTC
NA	TRBJ2-1	once	TRBV6-5	CASSAGLSYNEQFF	TGTGCCAGCAGCGCAGGCCTCTCCTACAATGAGCAGTTCTTC